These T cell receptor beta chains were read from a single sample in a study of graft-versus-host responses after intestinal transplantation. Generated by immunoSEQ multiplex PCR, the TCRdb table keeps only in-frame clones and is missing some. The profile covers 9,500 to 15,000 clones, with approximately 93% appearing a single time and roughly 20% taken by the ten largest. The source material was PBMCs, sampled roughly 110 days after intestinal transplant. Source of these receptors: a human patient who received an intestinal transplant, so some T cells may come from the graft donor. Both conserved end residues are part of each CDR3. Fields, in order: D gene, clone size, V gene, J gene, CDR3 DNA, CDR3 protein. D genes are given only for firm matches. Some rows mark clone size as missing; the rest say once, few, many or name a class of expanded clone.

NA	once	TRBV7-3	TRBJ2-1	TGTGCCAGCAGCCCCGGGACCTACAATGAGCAGTTCTTC	CASSPGTYNEQFF
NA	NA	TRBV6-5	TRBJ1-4	TGTGCCAGCAGTATACGCCGACAAACAGATAAGAAACTGTTTTTT	CASSIRRQTDKKLFF
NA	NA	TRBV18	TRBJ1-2	TGTGCCAGCTCACCGAAGACAGGAAAAGCTAACTATGGCTACACCTTC	CASSPKTGKANYGYTF
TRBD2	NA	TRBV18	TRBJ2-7	TGTGCCAGCTCACCACTTTTATTAGCGGGAGAAAGGAACGAGCAGTACTTC	CASSPLLLAGERNEQYF
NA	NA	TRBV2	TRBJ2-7	TGTGCCAGCAGTGTCAGGGCCCCCTACGAGCAGTACTTC	CASSVRAPYEQYF
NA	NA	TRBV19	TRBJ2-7	TGTGCCAGTAGTATAGGGCCAATTCGTTATGGATACGAGCAGTACTTC	CASSIGPIRYGYEQYF
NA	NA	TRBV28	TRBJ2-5	TGTGCCAGCAGCCCCGGTTGGGGGCAGTACTTC	CASSPGWGQYF
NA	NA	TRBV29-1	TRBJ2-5	TGCAGCGTTGACCATTGGCAGGCTGACCAAGAGACCCAGTACTTC	CSVDHWQADQETQYF
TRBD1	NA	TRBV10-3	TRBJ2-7	TGTGCCATCAGTGCGGGGACAGGGACAATCTCCTACGAGCAGTACTTC	CAISAGTGTISYEQYF
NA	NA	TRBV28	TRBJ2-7	TGTGCCAGCAGTTTCGATTCGAATAGGGGAACCTACGAGCAGTACTTC	CASSFDSNRGTYEQYF
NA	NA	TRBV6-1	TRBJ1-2	TGTGCCAGCAGTGAATTAGTCAACAGATATGGCTACACCTTC	CASSELVNRYGYTF
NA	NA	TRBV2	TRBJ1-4	TGTGCCAGCAGTGAAATGGTAGGGGGTTGGGAAAAACTGTTTTTT	CASSEMVGGWEKLFF
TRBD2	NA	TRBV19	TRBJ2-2	TGTGCCAGTAGTATACCGGGCGGGAGTCACACCGGGGAGCTGTTTTTT	CASSIPGGSHTGELFF
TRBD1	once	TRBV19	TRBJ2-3	TGTGCCAGTAGTATAGTATCGGACAGGGGCACAGATACGCAGTATTTT	CASSIVSDRGTDTQYF
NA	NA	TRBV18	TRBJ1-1	TGTGCCAGCTCAAACAGGGAAAACACTGAAGCTTTCTTT	CASSNRENTEAFF
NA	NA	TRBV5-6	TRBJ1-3	TGTGCCAGCAGCTTTCTTCTAGAGTTTGGGAGCTCTGGAAACACCATATATTTT	CASSFLLEFGSSGNTIYF
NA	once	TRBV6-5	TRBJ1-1	TGTGCCAGCAGTTACAGAGGCGGTCTGAACACTGAAGCTTTCTTT	CASSYRGGLNTEAFF
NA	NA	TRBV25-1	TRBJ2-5	TGTGCCAGCAGTGAGGAGAGGGTCGTGCAAGAGACCCAGTACTTC	CASSEERVVQETQYF
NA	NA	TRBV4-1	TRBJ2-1	TGCGCCAGCAGCCAAGATCCCCCTTTAGTGGCTCTTTACAATGAGCAGTTCTTC	CASSQDPPLVALYNEQFF
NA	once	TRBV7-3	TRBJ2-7	TGTGCCAGCAGCCCCCGGGGGCGGAGCTACGAGCAGTACTTC	CASSPRGRSYEQYF
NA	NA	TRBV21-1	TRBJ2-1	TGTGCCAGCAGCAAAGGGCGGGCCCGGCAGTTCTTC	CASSKGRARQFF
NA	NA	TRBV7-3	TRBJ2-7	TGTGCCAGCAGCTTGCCCCCCCTATCCACGGGAACAACCTACGAGCAGTACTTC	CASSLPPLSTGTTYEQYF
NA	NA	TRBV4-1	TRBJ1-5	TGCGCCAGCAGCCACCCCGAGGACGGACATAGCAATCAGCCCCAGCATTTT	CASSHPEDGHSNQPQHF
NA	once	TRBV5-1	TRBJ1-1	TGCGCCAGCAGCTTGGGGTTCCGAGTGGATGGGAGCATGAACACTGAAGCTTTCTTT	CASSLGFRVDGSMNTEAFF
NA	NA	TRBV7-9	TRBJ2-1	TGTGCCAGCAGCTTAGTAGCGGTTAATGAGCAGTTCTTC	CASSLVAVNEQFF
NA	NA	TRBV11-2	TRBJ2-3	TGTGCCAGCAGCCTGGCCGGTCCGGTGATGGATACGCAGTATTTT	CASSLAGPVMDTQYF
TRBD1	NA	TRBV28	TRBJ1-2	TGTGCCAGCAGTCGCGGACAGGGGTATGGCTACACCTTC	CASSRGQGYGYTF
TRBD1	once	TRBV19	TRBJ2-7	TGTGCCAGTAGTAGAGGGAACAGGGGAAGAGGCTCCTACGAGCAGTACTTC	CASSRGNRGRGSYEQYF
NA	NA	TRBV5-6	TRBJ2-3	TGTGCCAGCAGCCTCCCGGGGCTAGCCAGCCCAGATACGCAGTATTTT	CASSLPGLASPDTQYF
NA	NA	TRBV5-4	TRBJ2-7	TGTGCCAGCAGAAACCAAGGGACCGACGGCTACGAGCAGTACTTC	CASRNQGTDGYEQYF
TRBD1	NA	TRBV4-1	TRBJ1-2	TGCGCCAGCAGCCAAGAAAGGACAGGAGCCGCTTATGGCTACACCTTC	CASSQERTGAAYGYTF
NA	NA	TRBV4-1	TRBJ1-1	TGCGCCAGCAGCCTGACAGTGAACACTGAAGCTTTCTTT	CASSLTVNTEAFF
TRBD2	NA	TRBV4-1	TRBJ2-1	TGCGCCAGCAGCCAACCATTAGCGGGAGCGAAGTACAATGAGCAGTTCTTC	CASSQPLAGAKYNEQFF
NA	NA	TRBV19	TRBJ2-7	TGTGCCAGTAGTATAGCGTCTTTTTACGAGCAGTACTTC	CASSIASFYEQYF
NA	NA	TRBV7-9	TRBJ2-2	TGTGCCAGCAGCTTAGCGGGGGGCACCGGGGAGCTGTTTTTT	CASSLAGGTGELFF
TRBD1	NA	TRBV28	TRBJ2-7	TGTGCCAGCAGTACGACAGGGGAAACCTACGAGCAGTACTTC	CASSTTGETYEQYF